The clone carrying this T cell receptor beta chain was detected ten times or more. This sample is drawn from a study of T cells after yellow fever vaccination. From the 5' RACE reads, TCRdb called clonotypes with MiXCR, one entry per CDR3 protein. The sample yields 200,000 to 300,000 distinct CDR3 sequences, roughly 3.7% seen once. V was cut by 9 bases and J by 0 bases, with 12 bases left in between. The CDR3 is 14 amino acids. The V gene's germline CDR1 is SGHRS and CDR2 YFSETQ. The sequencing used PBMCs, collected 15 days after the yellow fever booster vaccination. The chain combines TRBV5-1 with TRBJ2-2; a possible D gene is TRBD1 (5 bases). The sequence came from a man aged 18 to 30 who received the YFV17D yellow fever vaccine. CDR3 residues: CATRVAANTGELFF. CDR3 sequence (DNA): TGCGCCACCAGGGTGGCGGCGAACACCGGGGAGCTGTTTTTT.